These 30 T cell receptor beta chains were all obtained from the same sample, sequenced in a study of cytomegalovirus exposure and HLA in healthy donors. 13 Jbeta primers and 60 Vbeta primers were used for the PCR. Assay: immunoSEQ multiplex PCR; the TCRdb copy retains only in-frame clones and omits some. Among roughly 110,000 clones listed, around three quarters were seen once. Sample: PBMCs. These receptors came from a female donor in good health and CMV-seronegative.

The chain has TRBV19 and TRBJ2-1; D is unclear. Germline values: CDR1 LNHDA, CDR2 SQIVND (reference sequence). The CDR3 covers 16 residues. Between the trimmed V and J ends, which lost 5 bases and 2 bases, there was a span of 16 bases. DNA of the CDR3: TGTGCCAGTAGTGGTGACCCGACGGGTACCTACAATGAGCAGTTCTTC. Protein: CASSGDPTGTYNEQFF.

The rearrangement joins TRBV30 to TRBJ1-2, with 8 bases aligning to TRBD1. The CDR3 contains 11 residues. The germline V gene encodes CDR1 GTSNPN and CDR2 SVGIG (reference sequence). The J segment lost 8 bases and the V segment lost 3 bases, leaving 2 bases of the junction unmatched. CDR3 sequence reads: CAWRQGEGYTF. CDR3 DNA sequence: TGTGCCTGGAGACAGGGGGAAGGCTACACCTTC.

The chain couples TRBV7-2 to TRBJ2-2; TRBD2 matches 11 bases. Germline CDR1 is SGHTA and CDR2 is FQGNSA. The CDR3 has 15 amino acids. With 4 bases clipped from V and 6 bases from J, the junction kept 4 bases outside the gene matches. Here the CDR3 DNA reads TGTGCCAGCAGCTCGGTAGCGGGGGGGGCCGGGGAGCTGTTTTTT. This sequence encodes CASSSVAGGAGELFF.

The DNA of the CDR3 is TGCGCCAGCAGCCGAACTAGCGTCTCCGAGACCCAGTACTTC. This codes for CASSRTSVSETQYF. This chain links TRBV5-1 with TRBJ2-5, with TRBD2 identical over 7 bases. Trimming cost V 4 bases and J 5 bases; bases outside gene matches: 8. This CDR3 spans 14 amino acids. Germline assignment: CDR1 SGHRS and CDR2 YFSETQ.

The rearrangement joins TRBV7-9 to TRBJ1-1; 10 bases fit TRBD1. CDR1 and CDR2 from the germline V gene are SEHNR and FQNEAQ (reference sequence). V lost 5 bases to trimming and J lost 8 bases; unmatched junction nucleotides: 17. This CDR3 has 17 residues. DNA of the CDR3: TGTGCCAGCAGCCCGGGACAGGGGAACCCTCAAGGGTACGAAGCTTTCTTT. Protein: CASSPGQGNPQGYEAFF.

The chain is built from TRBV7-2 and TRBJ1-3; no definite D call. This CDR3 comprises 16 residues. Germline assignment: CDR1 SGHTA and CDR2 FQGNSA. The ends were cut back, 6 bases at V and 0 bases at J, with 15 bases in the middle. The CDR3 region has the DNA TGTGCCAGCAGGGTCGGTGCGCCAAACTCTGGAAACACCATATATTTT. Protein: CASRVGAPNSGNTIYF.

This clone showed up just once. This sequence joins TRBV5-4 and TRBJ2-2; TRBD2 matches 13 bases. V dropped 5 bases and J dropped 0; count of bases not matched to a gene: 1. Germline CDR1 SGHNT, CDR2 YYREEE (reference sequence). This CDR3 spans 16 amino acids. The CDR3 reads CASRLAGGTNTGELFF. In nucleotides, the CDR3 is TGTGCCAGCAGACTAGCGGGGGGGACGAACACCGGGGAGCTGTTTTTT.

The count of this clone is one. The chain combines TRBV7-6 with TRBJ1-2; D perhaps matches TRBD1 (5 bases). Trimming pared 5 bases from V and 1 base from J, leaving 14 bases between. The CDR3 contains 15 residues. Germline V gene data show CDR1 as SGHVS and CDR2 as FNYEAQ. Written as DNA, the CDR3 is TGTGCCAGCAGCCTAGAAAGGGGCGTTAACTATGGCTACACCTTC. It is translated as CASSLERGVNYGYTF.

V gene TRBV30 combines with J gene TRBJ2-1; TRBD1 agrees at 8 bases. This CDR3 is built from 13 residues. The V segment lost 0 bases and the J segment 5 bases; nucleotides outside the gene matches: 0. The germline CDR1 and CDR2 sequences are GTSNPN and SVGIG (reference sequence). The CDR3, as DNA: TGTGCCTGGAGTGTACAGGGGGACAATGAGCAGTTCTTC. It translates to CAWSVQGDNEQFF.

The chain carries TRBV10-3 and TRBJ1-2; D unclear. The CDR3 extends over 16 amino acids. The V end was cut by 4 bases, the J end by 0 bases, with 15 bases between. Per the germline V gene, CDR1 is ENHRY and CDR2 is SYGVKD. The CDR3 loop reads CAISGGQRMSNYGYTF. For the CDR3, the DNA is TGTGCCATCAGTGGAGGCCAACGGATGTCTAACTATGGCTACACCTTC.

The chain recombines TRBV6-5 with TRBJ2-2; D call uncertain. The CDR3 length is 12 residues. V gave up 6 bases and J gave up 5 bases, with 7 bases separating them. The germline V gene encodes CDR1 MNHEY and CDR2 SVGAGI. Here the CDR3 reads CASRFGTGELFF. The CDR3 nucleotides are TGTGCCAGCAGATTCGGGACCGGGGAGCTGTTTTTT.

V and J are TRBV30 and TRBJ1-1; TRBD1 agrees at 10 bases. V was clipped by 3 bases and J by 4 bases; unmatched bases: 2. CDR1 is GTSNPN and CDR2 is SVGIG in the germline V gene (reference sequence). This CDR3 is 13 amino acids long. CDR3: CAWSGDRGTEAFF. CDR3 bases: TGTGCCTGGAGCGGGGACAGGGGCACTGAAGCTTTCTTT.

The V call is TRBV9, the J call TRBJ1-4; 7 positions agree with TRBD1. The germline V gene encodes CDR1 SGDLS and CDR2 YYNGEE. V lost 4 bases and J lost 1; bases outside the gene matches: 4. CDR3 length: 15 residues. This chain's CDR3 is CASSSRTGTNEKLFF. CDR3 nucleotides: TGTGCCAGCAGCTCACGGACAGGAACTAATGAAAAACTGTTTTTT.

The DNA of the CDR3 is TGTGCCAGCAGCGTAGCAAGCGGGACTAGCTCCTACAATGAGCAGTTCTTC. Its protein product is CASSVASGTSSYNEQFF. The chain has TRBV9 and TRBJ2-1, with 8 bases aligning to TRBD2. V trimming: 0 bases; J trimming: 0 bases; junction bases outside the gene matches: 5. The CDR3 runs 17 residues. In germline, CDR1 is SGDLS, CDR2 YYNGEE.

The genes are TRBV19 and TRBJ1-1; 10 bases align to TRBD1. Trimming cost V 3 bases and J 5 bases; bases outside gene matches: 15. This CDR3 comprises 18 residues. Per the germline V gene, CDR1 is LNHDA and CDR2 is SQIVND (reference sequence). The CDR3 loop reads CASSMDPRDRGIMTEAFF. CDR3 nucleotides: TGTGCCAGTAGTATGGACCCCCGGGACAGGGGAATCATGACTGAAGCTTTCTTT.

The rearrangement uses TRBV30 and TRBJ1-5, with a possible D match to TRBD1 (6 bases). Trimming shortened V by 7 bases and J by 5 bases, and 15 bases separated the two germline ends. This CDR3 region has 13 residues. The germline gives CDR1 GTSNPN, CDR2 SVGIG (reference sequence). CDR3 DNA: TGTGCCTTATCACAGGGTTTGGATCAGCCCCAGCATTTT. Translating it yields CALSQGLDQPQHF.

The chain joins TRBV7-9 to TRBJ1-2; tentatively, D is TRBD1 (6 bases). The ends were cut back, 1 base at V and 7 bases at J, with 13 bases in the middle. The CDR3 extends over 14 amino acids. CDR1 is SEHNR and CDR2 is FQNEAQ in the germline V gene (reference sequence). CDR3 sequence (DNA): TGTGCCAGCAGCTTAGACGGGGGGCGAAGTGGCTACACCTTC. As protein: CASSLDGGRSGYTF.

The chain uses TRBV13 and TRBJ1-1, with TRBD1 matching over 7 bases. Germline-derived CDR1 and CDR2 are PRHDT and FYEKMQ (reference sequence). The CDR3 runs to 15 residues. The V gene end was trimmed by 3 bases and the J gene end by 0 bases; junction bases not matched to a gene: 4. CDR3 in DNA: TGTGCCAGCAGCTTCCGGAGGGGGCTGAACACTGAAGCTTTCTTT. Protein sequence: CASSFRRGLNTEAFF.

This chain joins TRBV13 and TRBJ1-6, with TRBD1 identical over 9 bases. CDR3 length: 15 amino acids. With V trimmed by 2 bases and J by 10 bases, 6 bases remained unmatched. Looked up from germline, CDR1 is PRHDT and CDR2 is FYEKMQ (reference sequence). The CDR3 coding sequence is TGTGCCAGCAGCTTACAGGGACAGGGTCGATCACCCCTCCACTTT. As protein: CASSLQGQGRSPLHF.

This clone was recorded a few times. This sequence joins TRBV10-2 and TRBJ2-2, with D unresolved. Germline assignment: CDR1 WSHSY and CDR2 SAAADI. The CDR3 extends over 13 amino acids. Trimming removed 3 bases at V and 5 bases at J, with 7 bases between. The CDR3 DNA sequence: TGCGCCAGCAGTGAAGTTAGTACCGGGGAGCTGTTTTTT. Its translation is CASSEVSTGELFF.

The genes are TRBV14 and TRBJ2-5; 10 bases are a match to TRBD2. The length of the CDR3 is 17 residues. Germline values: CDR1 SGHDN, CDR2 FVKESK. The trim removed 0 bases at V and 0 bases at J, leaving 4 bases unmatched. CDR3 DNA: TGTGCCAGCAGCCAAGAGATTAGCGGGGGGTACCAAGAGACCCAGTACTTC. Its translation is CASSQEISGGYQETQYF. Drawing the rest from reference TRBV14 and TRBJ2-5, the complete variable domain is EAGVTQFPSHSVIEKGQTVTLRCDPISGHDNLYWYRRVMGKEIKFLLHFVKESKQDESGMPNNRFLAERTGGTYSTLKVQPAELEDSGVYFCASSQEISGGYQETQYFGPGTRLLVL.

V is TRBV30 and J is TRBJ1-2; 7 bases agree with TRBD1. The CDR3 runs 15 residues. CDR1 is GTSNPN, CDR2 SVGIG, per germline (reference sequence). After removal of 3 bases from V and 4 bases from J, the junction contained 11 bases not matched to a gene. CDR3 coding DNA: TGTGCCTGGAGGATAGGGGGCAGGGGAAGCTATGGCTACACCTTC. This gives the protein CAWRIGGRGSYGYTF.

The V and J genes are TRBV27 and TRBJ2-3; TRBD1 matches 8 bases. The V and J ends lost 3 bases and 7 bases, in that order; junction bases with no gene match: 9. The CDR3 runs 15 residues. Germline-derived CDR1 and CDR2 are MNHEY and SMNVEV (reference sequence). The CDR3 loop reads CASSFADSRGHTQYF. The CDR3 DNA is TGTGCCAGCAGTTTTGCTGACTCCAGGGGGCATACGCAGTATTTT.

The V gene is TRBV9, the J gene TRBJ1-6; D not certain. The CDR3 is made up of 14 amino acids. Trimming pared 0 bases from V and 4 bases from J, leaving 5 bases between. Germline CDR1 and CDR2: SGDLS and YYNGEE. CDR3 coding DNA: TGTGCCAGCAGCGTAGCCGGGTATAATTCACCCCTCCACTTT. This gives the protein CASSVAGYNSPLHF.

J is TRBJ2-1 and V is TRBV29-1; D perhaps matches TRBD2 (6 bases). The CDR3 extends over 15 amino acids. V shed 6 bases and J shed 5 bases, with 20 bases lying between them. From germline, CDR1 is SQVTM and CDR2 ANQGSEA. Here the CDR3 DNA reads TGCAGCGTGGCAAATTCAGGGCGGGGTGACAATGAGCAGTTCTTC. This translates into CSVANSGRGDNEQFF.

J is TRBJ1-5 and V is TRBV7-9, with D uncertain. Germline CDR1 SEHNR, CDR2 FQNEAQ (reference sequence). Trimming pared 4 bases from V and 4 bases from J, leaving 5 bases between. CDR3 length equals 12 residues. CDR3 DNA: TGTGCCAGCAGCTCCGGGAATCAGCCCCAGCATTTT. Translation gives CASSSGNQPQHF.

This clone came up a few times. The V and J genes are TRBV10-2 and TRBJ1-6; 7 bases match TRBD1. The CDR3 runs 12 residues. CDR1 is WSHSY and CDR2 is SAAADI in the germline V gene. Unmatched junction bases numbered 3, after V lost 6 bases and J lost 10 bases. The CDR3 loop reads CASSTGDSPLHF. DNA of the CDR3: TGCGCCAGCAGCACAGGGGACTCACCCCTCCACTTT.

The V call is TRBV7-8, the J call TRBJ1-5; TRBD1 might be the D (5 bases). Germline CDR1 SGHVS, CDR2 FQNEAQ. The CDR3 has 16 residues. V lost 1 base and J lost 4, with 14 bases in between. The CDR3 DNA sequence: TGTGCCAGCAGCTTAGATGCGGGGCTACGGAATCAGCCCCAGCATTTT. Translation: CASSLDAGLRNQPQHF. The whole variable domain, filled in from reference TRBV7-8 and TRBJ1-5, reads GAGVSQSPRYKVAKRGQDVALRCDPISGHVSLFWYQQALGQGPEFLTYFQNEAQLDKSGLPSDRFFAERPEGSVSTLKIQRTQQEDSAVYLCASSLDAGLRNQPQHFGDGTRLSIL.

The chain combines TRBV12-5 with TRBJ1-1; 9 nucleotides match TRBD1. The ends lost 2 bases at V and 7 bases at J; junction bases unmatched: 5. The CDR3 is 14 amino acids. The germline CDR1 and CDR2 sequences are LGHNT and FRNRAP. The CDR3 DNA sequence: TGTGCTAGTGGTTTGACAGGGGGCGGGGTTGAAGCTTTCTTT. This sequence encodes CASGLTGGGVEAFF. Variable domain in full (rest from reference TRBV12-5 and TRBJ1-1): DARVTQTPRHKVTEMGQEVTMRCQPILGHNTVFWYRQTMMQGLELLAYFRNRAPLDDSGMPKDRFSAEMPDATLATLKIQPSEPRDSAVYFCASGLTGGGVEAFFGQGTRLTVV.

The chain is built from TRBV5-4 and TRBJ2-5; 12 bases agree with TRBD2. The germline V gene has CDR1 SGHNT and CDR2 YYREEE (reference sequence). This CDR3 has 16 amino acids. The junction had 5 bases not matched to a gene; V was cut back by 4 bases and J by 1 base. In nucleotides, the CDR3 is TGTGCCAGCAGCCCGACTAGCGGGGGAACCCAAGAGACCCAGTACTTC. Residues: CASSPTSGGTQETQYF.